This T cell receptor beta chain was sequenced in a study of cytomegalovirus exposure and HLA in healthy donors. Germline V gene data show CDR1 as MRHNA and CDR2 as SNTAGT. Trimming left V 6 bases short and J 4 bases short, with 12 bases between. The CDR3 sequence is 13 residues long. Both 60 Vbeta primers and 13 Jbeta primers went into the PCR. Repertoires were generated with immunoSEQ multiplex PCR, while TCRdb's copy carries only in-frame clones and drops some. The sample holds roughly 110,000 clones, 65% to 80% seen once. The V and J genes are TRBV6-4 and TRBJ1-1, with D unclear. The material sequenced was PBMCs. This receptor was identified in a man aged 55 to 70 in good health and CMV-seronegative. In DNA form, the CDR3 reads TGTGCCAGCAGCGTGATGGAGCGCACTGAAGCTTTCTTT. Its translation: CASSVMERTEAFF.